What follows are 27 T cell receptor beta chains derived from one specimen sequenced in a study of immune characterization of retroperitoneal liposarcoma. MiXCR, run by TCRdb on the PCR reads, gives a single entry per CDR3 protein. The repertoire consists of under 2,500 distinct CDR3 sequences, with roughly 49% occurring once and the leading ten covering roughly 50%. Sequenced sample: tumor tissue. These receptors were collected from a female donor with retroperitoneal liposarcoma.

This clonotype was picked up a small number of times. This CDR3 reads CATHQTSGRNEQYF. The DNA for the CDR3 is TGCGCCACGCACCAGACTAGCGGGAGAAACGAGCAGTACTTC. V and J are TRBV10-1 and TRBJ2-7, with 12 bases matching TRBD2. The CDR3 is 14 residues long. In germline, CDR1 is WNHNN, CDR2 SYGVQD (reference sequence). After removal of 10 bases from V and 5 bases from J, the junction contained 9 bases not matched to a gene.

V is TRBV6-6 and J is TRBJ2-3; tentatively, D is TRBD2 (5 bases). The CDR3 runs 17 residues. The germline V gene encodes CDR1 MNHNY and CDR2 SVGAGI (reference sequence). V was shortened by 0 bases and J by 4 bases, with 17 bases between the two germline ends. The CDR3 loop is CASSYSIGGPIADTQYF. CDR3 coding DNA: TGTGCCAGCAGTTACTCGATAGGCGGGCCGATCGCAGATACGCAGTATTTT.

The chain has TRBV6-6 and TRBJ2-3, with 15 bases lining up with TRBD2. Germline-derived CDR1 and CDR2 are MNHNY and SVGAGI (reference sequence). Unmatched junction bases numbered 1, after V lost 5 bases and J lost 4 bases. This CDR3 has 15 amino acids. The CDR3 sequence: CASSRTSGRADTQYF. In nucleotides, the CDR3 is TGTGCCAGCAGTCGGACTAGCGGGAGGGCAGATACGCAGTATTTT.

The J gene is TRBJ2-3, the V gene TRBV6-1, with D unclear. Per germline, CDR1 MNHNS and CDR2 SASEGT. The V gene lost 6 bases and the J gene lost 2 bases, with 9 bases spanning the gap. The CDR3 is 13 residues long. CDR3 sequence reads: CASRVDNTDTQYF. CDR3 DNA: TGTGCCAGCAGGGTAGACAACACAGATACGCAGTATTTT.

This chain connects TRBV7-6 to TRBJ2-1; D uncertain. The J call is doubtful: the DNA matches TRBJ2-7 better. Per germline, CDR1 SGHVS and CDR2 FNYEAQ. The CDR3 is 13 amino acids. This chain's CDR3 is CASSLGEGYEQYF. The CDR3 DNA sequence: TGTGCCAGCAGCTTAGGAGAAGGATACGAGCAGTACTTC.

Regarding this clonotype: Given the absence of the conserved phenylalanine or tryptophan at the CDR3 end, a read error is likely. The chain joins TRBV6-1 to TRBJ2-3; D is unclear. Trimming stripped 4 bases from V and 9 bases from J, with 11 bases between. This CDR3 is built from 12 residues. Germline V gene lookup returns CDR1 MNHNS and CDR2 SASEGT. The CDR3 loop reads CASSVEGHTQYL. DNA of the CDR3: TGTGCCAGCAGTGTTGAAGGTCACACGCAGTATTTA.

This clonotype appeared a few times. The rearrangement joins TRBV12-3 or TRBV12-4 to TRBJ2-1; 8 bases are a match to TRBD1. The CDR3 spans 15 residues. The junction had 8 bases not matched to a gene; V was cut back by 3 bases and J by 7 bases. CDR3: CASSLSQGAGNEQFF. Written as DNA, the CDR3 is TGTGCCAGCAGTTTGAGTCAGGGGGCGGGGAATGAGCAGTTCTTC.

This chain uses TRBV7-2 with TRBJ2-1; 9 bases are shared with TRBD1. Germline V gene lookup returns CDR1 SGHTA and CDR2 FQGNSA. Losses at the gene ends were 5 bases for V and 7 bases for J; bases not matched to a gene: 9. This CDR3 spans 15 amino acids. The DNA of the CDR3 is TGTGCCAGCAGCGCACACAGGGGGCGGGATAATGAGCAGTTCTTC. This codes for CASSAHRGRDNEQFF.

The chain is built from TRBV6-6 and TRBJ2-1; unclear D gene. V dropped 5 bases and J dropped 9 bases, with 8 bases sitting between them. The germline CDR1 and CDR2 sequences are MNHNY and SVGAGI (reference sequence). The CDR3 extends over 11 amino acids. This CDR3 is CASSDKSEQFF. The DNA of the CDR3 is TGTGCCAGCAGTGACAAGAGTGAGCAGTTCTTC.

The chain is built from TRBV7-6 and TRBJ2-5; 13 bases line up with TRBD2. The CDR3 contains 15 residues. Per the germline V gene, CDR1 is SGHVS and CDR2 is FNYEAQ. V lost 3 bases, J lost 11 bases, and 9 bases stayed unmatched. CDR3 DNA: TGTGCCAGCAGCTTGGGACTAGCGGGGATCAATGAGCAGTACTTC. Translated: CASSLGLAGINEQYF.

This clonotype was seen a few times. The chain is built from TRBV7-2 and TRBJ2-5; TRBD1 matches 10 bases. The end of the DNA aligns better with TRBJ2-7, so the J call may be wrong. This CDR3 is built from 13 residues. Germline CDR1 SGHTA, CDR2 FQGNSA. The CDR3 reads CASSSGTGDEQYF. The CDR3 DNA sequence: TGTGCCAGCAGCTCTGGGACAGGGGACGAGCAGTACTTC.

The chain carries TRBV6-1 and TRBJ2-3, with D hard to call. The CDR3 totals 14 residues. V gave up 5 bases and J gave up 0 bases, with 9 bases separating them. Germline assignment: CDR1 MNHNS and CDR2 SASEGT. The CDR3 nucleotides are TGTGCCAGCAGTACCCCCCAGAGCACAGATACGCAGTATTTT. Its translation is CASSTPQSTDTQYF.

The chain recombines TRBV6-1 with TRBJ1-2; a weak D match, TRBD1 (6 bases). The CDR3 is 13 amino acids. Between the trimmed V and J ends, which lost 6 bases and 8 bases, there was a span of 16 bases. Looked up from germline, CDR1 is MNHNS and CDR2 is SASEGT. The CDR3 bases are TGTGCCAGCAGGTTACAGGGAGGCGGGGGCTACACCTTC. Amino acids: CASRLQGGGGYTF.

The sample holds a few counts of this clonotype. This chain connects TRBV6-1 to TRBJ2-1, with TRBD2 as a possible D gene (6 bases). Per germline, CDR1 MNHNS and CDR2 SASEGT. V shed 10 bases and J shed 5 bases, with 15 bases lying between them. CDR3 length: 13 amino acids. The CDR3 sequence is CATHRGSHNEQFF. CDR3 nucleotide sequence: TGTGCCACCCACCGGGGGTCCCACAATGAGCAGTTCTTC.

The sample holds a few counts of this clonotype. The chain is built from TRBV6-1 and TRBJ2-1; no definite D call. Per germline, CDR1 MNHNS and CDR2 SASEGT. Trimming took off 8 bases at V and 0 bases at J, with 8 bases between the two ends. This CDR3 region has 13 residues. The CDR3 nucleotides are TGTGCCAGCGCGATCGGCTCCTACAATGAGCAGTTCTTC. Protein product: CASAIGSYNEQFF.

This clonotype has a handful of counts. V is TRBV6-1 and J is TRBJ2-5; perhaps D is TRBD1 or TRBD2 (5 bases each). Trimming shortened V by 8 bases and J by 11 bases, and 24 bases separated the two germline ends. Looked up from germline, CDR1 is MNHNS and CDR2 is SASEGT. There are 14 residues in the CDR3. The CDR3 DNA follows: TGTGCCAGCGCAAGGGACCTGGTCTGGAATGAGCAGTACTTC. As protein: CASARDLVWNEQYF.

The CDR3 loop reads CASGAGSSDTQYF. CDR3 coding DNA: TGTGCCTCGGGCGCCGGGAGCTCAGATACGCAGTATTTT. This rearrangement joins TRBV6-8 to TRBJ2-3; D possibly corresponds to TRBD2 (6 bases). The CDR3 is 13 residues long. Germline CDR1 and CDR2: MNHGY and SAAAGT. V was pared by 11 bases and J by 4 bases, with 16 bases between.

V and J are TRBV11-3 and TRBJ2-5; TRBD1 aligns across 8 bases. The end of the DNA aligns better with TRBJ2-7, so the J call may be wrong. This CDR3 is built from 15 residues. CDR1 is SGHNT and CDR2 is YENEEA in the germline V gene. CDR3 loop: CASSLGFGRGHEQYF. CDR3 DNA: TGTGCCAGCAGCTTAGGATTCGGCAGGGGGCACGAGCAGTACTTC.

This clonotype is large in the sample. The chain links TRBV6-1 to TRBJ2-1, with D unresolved. Germline V gives CDR1 MNHNS, CDR2 SASEGT. The CDR3 is 13 amino acids. Trimming removed 6 bases at V and 13 bases at J, with 19 bases between. CDR3 sequence: CASSASLQETQFF. CDR3 DNA: TGTGCCAGCAGCGCCTCCCTTCAAGAGACCCAGTTCTTC.

This clonotype showed up just a few times. The J gene is TRBJ2-1, the V gene TRBV7-2; D gene uncertain. Deletions cut 2 bases from V and 3 bases from J, with 5 bases between. Germline CDR1 is SGHTA and CDR2 is FQGNSA. The CDR3 is made up of 13 amino acids. The CDR3 spells CASSLMDYNEQFF. DNA for the CDR3: TGTGCCAGCAGCTTAATGGACTACAATGAGCAGTTCTTC.

This clonotype was observed a single time. The CDR3 region has the DNA TGTGCCAGCAGCGTCCGGGCGACCGAGGTCGGCGAGCAGTACTTC. As protein: CASSVRATEVGEQYF. This chain uses TRBV7-2 with TRBJ2-5; no clear D gene. The J call may be in error: the DNA end matches TRBJ2-7 better. This CDR3 has 15 residues. CDR1 is SGHTA, CDR2 FQGNSA, per germline.

By sample fraction, this clonotype is medium-sized. V is TRBV7-2 and J is TRBJ2-3; 9 bases are a match to TRBD2. The J segment lost 6 bases and the V segment lost 6 bases, leaving 10 bases of the junction unmatched. In germline, CDR1 is SGHTA, CDR2 FQGNSA. The CDR3 consists of 15 residues. CDR3 sequence reads: CASRLQAGGPDTQYF. CDR3 coding DNA: TGTGCCAGCAGACTCCAGGCGGGAGGGCCTGATACGCAGTATTTT.

The V call is TRBV6-1, the J call TRBJ2-1; 11 bases are shared with TRBD2. The V gene end was trimmed by 7 bases and the J gene end by 5 bases; junction bases not matched to a gene: 10. The CDR3 is 16 amino acids. Germline loops: CDR1 MNHNS, CDR2 SASEGT. The CDR3 protein is CASTKWGLADHNEQFF. The CDR3, as DNA: TGTGCCAGCACCAAGTGGGGACTAGCGGACCACAATGAGCAGTTCTTC.

This clonotype was detected once. This sequence joins TRBV12-5 and TRBJ2-3, with unresolved D. Matching the DNA end better, TRBJ2-7 makes the J call doubtful. The germline V gene has CDR1 LGHNT and CDR2 FRNRAP. This CDR3 has 12 amino acids. The CDR3 DNA reads as TGTGCTAGTGGTTCGGGCCCCAATGAGCAGTACTTC. As protein: CASGSGPNEQYF.

This clonotype rates as medium-sized. The V and J genes are TRBV7-8 and TRBJ2-1, with 7 bases fitting TRBD1. CDR1 SGHVS and CDR2 FQNEAQ come from the germline V gene. There are 15 residues in the CDR3. V gave up 8 bases and J gave up 9 bases; unmatched junction bases: 16. CDR3 protein: CASRGGRQGSVEQFF. The CDR3 DNA reads TGTGCCAGCCGAGGCGGTAGACAGGGATCGGTTGAGCAGTTCTTC.

This clonotype is judged medium-sized. The chain uses TRBV11-2 and TRBJ2-4; D possibly uses TRBD1 or TRBD2 (5 bases each). CDR1 is SGHAT and CDR2 is FQNNGV in the germline V gene. Trimming shortened V by 1 base and J by 1 base, and 11 bases separated the two germline ends. This CDR3 is built from 16 residues. DNA of the CDR3: TGTGCCAGCAGCTTAGGTGGGACGATGGCCAAAAACATTCAGTACTTC. Protein: CASSLGGTMAKNIQYF.

This sequence joins TRBV6-1 and TRBJ2-1; the match to TRBD2 covers 11 bases. The CDR3 length is 15 residues. Germline-derived CDR1 and CDR2 are MNHNS and SASEGT. V was pared by 7 bases and J by 5 bases, with 7 bases of the junction left unmatched. CDR3 sequence reads: CASTPRGLADNEQFF. CDR3 coding DNA: TGTGCCAGCACCCCTCGGGGACTAGCGGACAATGAGCAGTTCTTC.